What follows are 16 T cell receptor beta chains derived from one specimen sequenced in a study of T cells in Graves' hyperthyroidism and ophthalmopathy. The CDR3 regions of TCR beta were amplified from RNA transcripts. The primer set for the first-round RT-PCR of the TCR CDR3 was HTBI. From the multiplex PCR reads, TCRdb called clonotypes with MiXCR, one entry per CDR3 protein. The data contain some 210,000 distinct CDR3 sequences, roughly a sixth of them singletons. Sequencing input: blood. Source of these receptors: a man aged 45 to 65 with Graves' hyperthyroidism.

This chain links TRBV20-1 with TRBJ2-1; 9 nucleotides align to TRBD1. J lost 6 bases, V lost 3 bases, and 9 bases had no gene match. The CDR3 length is 15 residues. Germline V CDR1 and CDR2: DFQATT, SNEGSKA (reference sequence). CDR3 sequence (DNA): TGCAGTGCTAGCCCCGGGACAGGGTTTGGCAATGAGCAGTTCTTC. Its protein product is CSASPGTGFGNEQFF.

This clonotype was found a few times. The chain combines TRBV28 with TRBJ2-2; a possible D gene is TRBD2 (5 bases). This CDR3 has 13 amino acids. The germline gives CDR1 MDHEN, CDR2 SYDVKM. The V end lost 6 bases, the J end lost 6 bases, and 11 bases lay between the germline ends. The CDR3 loop is CASSGKVAGELFF. Here the CDR3 DNA reads TGTGCCAGCAGCGGGAAGGTAGCCGGGGAGCTGTTTTTT.

The CDR3 DNA reads TGTGCCAGCAGTCAGGAAAAACGACAGGCGGCTTGGACAGATACGCAGTATTTT. This codes for CASSQEKRQAAWTDTQYF. This chain connects TRBV28 to TRBJ2-3, with D maybe TRBD1 (6 bases). The V end lost 5 bases, the J end lost 3 bases, and 24 bases lay between the germline ends. Germline lookup yields CDR1 MDHEN and CDR2 SYDVKM. The CDR3 runs 18 residues. The full variable domain, with the rest looked up from reference TRBV28 and TRBJ2-3, is DVKVTQSSRYLVKRTGEKVFLECVQDMDHENMFWYRQDPGLGLRLIYFSYDVKMKEKGDIPEGYSVSREKKERFSLILESASTNQTSMYLCASSQEKRQAAWTDTQYFGPGTRLTVL.

The sample holds many counts of this clonotype. This chain uses TRBV3-1 with TRBJ2-7; 7 nucleotides line up with TRBD1. V lost 3 bases to trimming and J lost 6 bases; unmatched junction nucleotides: 5. The CDR3 is 13 amino acids. Germline lookup yields CDR1 LGHDT and CDR2 YNNKEL (reference sequence). The DNA of the CDR3 is TGTGCCAGCAGCCAGATAACAGGGGCCGAGCAGTACTTC. Translation: CASSQITGAEQYF.

Details on this clonotype: Being one base from a much bigger clone, this may be a read error. The missing conserved phenylalanine or tryptophan at the end of this CDR3 makes a read error likely. CDR3 sequence reads: CSARDGARLAGAADTQYS. The DNA for the CDR3 is TGCAGTGCTAGAGATGGAGCACGGCTAGCGGGAGCCGCAGATACGCAGTATTCT. The chain joins TRBV20-1 to TRBJ2-3; 10 bases fit TRBD2. The CDR3 extends over 18 amino acids. Trimming took 0 bases from V and 4 from J; bases not matched to a gene: 13. From germline, CDR1 is DFQATT and CDR2 SNEGSKA (reference sequence).

This clonotype was observed at least ten times. The gene calls are TRBV5-1 and TRBJ2-3; TRBD2 matches 14 bases. Germline CDR1 reads SGHRS; CDR2 reads YFSETQ. The J segment lost 4 bases and the V segment lost 4 bases, leaving 8 bases of the junction unmatched. The CDR3 sequence is 17 residues long. CDR3 region: CASSPGGTSGSSDTQYF. As DNA, the CDR3 is TGCGCCAGCAGCCCGGGGGGGACTAGCGGGAGCTCAGATACGCAGTATTTT.

There are many counts of this clonotype. The chain employs TRBV6-2 or TRBV6-3 and TRBJ2-5, with D tentatively TRBD1 (5 bases). The CDR3 is 14 amino acids. CDR1 MNHEY and CDR2 SVGEGT come from the germline V gene. The V gene lost 0 bases and the J gene lost 4 bases, with 9 bases spanning the gap. The DNA of the CDR3 is TGTGCCAGCAGTTACTCGGTTGGGGCAGAGACCCAGTACTTC. Translating it yields CASSYSVGAETQYF.

This clonotype was observed many times. J is TRBJ1-1 and V is TRBV15, with 7 bases that match TRBD1. This CDR3 has 16 residues. Germline V lookup: CDR1 LNHNV, CDR2 YYDKDF (reference sequence). With 0 bases clipped from V and 3 bases from J, the junction kept 7 bases outside the gene matches. CDR3 sequence (DNA): TGTGCCACCAGCAGAGATCGGACAGGAAGGGACACTGAAGCTTTCTTT. Amino acids: CATSRDRTGRDTEAFF.

The CDR3 DNA sequence: TGTGCCAGCAGCGTAGCGGCTAGCGGGAGTGGGGATACGCAGTATTTT. Protein product: CASSVAASGSGDTQYF. The chain combines TRBV9 with TRBJ2-3, with TRBD2 matching 10 bases. Unmatched junction bases numbered 7, after V lost 0 bases and J lost 6 bases. CDR1 is SGDLS and CDR2 is YYNGEE in the germline V gene. CDR3 length: 16 residues.

This clonotype was observed many times. The chain recombines TRBV20-1 with TRBJ2-1, with 10 bases matching TRBD1. The CDR3 is made up of 15 amino acids. Germline V CDR1 and CDR2: DFQATT, SNEGSKA (reference sequence). Trimming took 3 bases from V and 3 from J; bases not matched to a gene: 5. This CDR3 reads CSARGGQGFYNEQFF. The DNA for the CDR3 is TGCAGTGCTAGGGGGGGACAGGGGTTCTACAATGAGCAGTTCTTC.

This clonotype was counted at least ten times. The chain carries TRBV7-2 and TRBJ2-1; no clear D. This CDR3 comprises 16 residues. CDR1 is SGHTA, CDR2 FQGNSA, per germline. Trimming removed 2 bases at V and 0 bases at J, with 11 bases between. The CDR3 reads CASSLLRLLSYNEQFF. CDR3 sequence (DNA): TGTGCCAGCAGCTTATTAAGACTTCTCTCCTACAATGAGCAGTTCTTC.

The J gene is TRBJ2-3, the V gene TRBV6-1, with TRBD2 identical over 7 bases. J was trimmed by 4 bases and V by 8 bases; bases with no gene match: 12. The CDR3 consists of 15 residues. The germline V gene encodes CDR1 MNHNS and CDR2 SASEGT. The CDR3 region has the DNA TGTGCCAGCGGTTTGGGGCTAGCGGAACCAGATACGCAGTATTTT. It specifies CASGLGLAEPDTQYF.

This clonotype was seen repeatedly, ten times or more. The rearrangement joins TRBV24-1 to TRBJ2-5, with D possibly matching TRBD2 (6 bases). The CDR3 covers 14 residues. The germline V gene has CDR1 KGHDR and CDR2 SFDVKD. V was cut by 0 bases and J by 5 bases, with 9 bases left in between. The CDR3, as DNA: TGTGCCACCAGTGATTTGTGGGGGGTTGAGACCCAGTACTTC. It is translated as CATSDLWGVETQYF.

Many counts were recorded for this clonotype. CDR3 sequence (DNA): TGCAGTGCCATATGGATTGCGGTGAACACTGAAGCTTTCTTT. Translation: CSAIWIAVNTEAFF. The rearrangement joins TRBV20-1 to TRBJ1-1; unclear D gene. The CDR3 contains 14 residues. Trimming shortened V by 6 bases and J by 0 bases, and 14 bases separated the two germline ends. Per germline, CDR1 DFQATT and CDR2 SNEGSKA (reference sequence).

The rearrangement links TRBV7-2 to TRBJ2-1, with TRBD2 matching over 13 bases. V shed 4 bases and J 4 bases; nucleotides not matched to a gene: 7. Germline V CDR1 and CDR2: SGHTA, FQGNSA. The CDR3 is 17 residues long. CDR3 in DNA: TGTGCCAGCAGCTATTGGACTAGCGGGAGCGGATACAATGAGCAGTTCTTC. Its translation: CASSYWTSGSGYNEQFF.

This clonotype was detected many times. The gene calls are TRBV11-2 and TRBJ1-2; tentative D call: TRBD1 (5 bases). CDR1 and CDR2 (germline): SGHAT, FQNNGV. CDR3 length: 17 amino acids. V dropped 1 base and J dropped 5 bases, with 20 bases sitting between them. Here the CDR3 DNA reads TGTGCCAGCAGCTTAGGCCGGGGCCAGGTCAAGTCTTATGGCTACACCTTC. It is translated as CASSLGRGQVKSYGYTF.